This is a list of T cell receptor beta chains from one sample in a study of cytomegalovirus exposure and HLA in healthy donors. Data came from immunoSEQ multiplex PCR; TCRdb stores just in-frame clones and leaves some out. This repertoire shows more than 150,000 clones, around 80% found once; its top ten account for 1%. Sequenced material: PBMCs. These receptors were collected from a woman aged 50 to 65 in good health and CMV-seropositive. Both conserved end residues are part of each CDR3. A D gene is named only where the DNA matches it firmly.

V	length	J	D	CDR3
TRBV2	15	TRBJ1-2	.	CARAYGQSAGGGYTF
TRBV6-5	12	TRBJ1-4	TRBD1	CASSEQGARLFF
TRBV18	15	TRBJ1-5	TRBD1	CASSPPGTGNQPQHF
TRBV6-4	15	TRBJ2-1	.	CASSRVIGSYNEQFF
TRBV7-6	16	TRBJ2-1	TRBD1	CASSRGPGTGYNEQFF
TRBV7-9	15	TRBJ2-1	TRBD1	CSSSFSDRGYNEQFF
TRBV11-3	13	TRBJ1-3	TRBD1	CASSTRQGHTIYF
TRBV19	13	TRBJ1-1	.	CASHTQFVTEAFF
TRBV10-3	15	TRBJ2-7	TRBD2	CAISEDRSGGDEQYF
TRBV28	14	TRBJ2-7	TRBD1	CASRPPGTGGEQYF
TRBV10-3	13	TRBJ1-4	TRBD1	CAISEAQGEKLFF
TRBV4-2	15	TRBJ2-1	.	CASSHEGGALNEQFF
TRBV6-5	15	TRBJ2-3	.	CASSYSRVGTDTQYF
TRBV7-9	16	TRBJ2-1	TRBD2	CASSLGGGRATNEQFF
TRBV6-5	15	TRBJ2-1	TRBD1	CASSQDRGRHDEQFF
TRBV5-1	16	TRBJ1-6	TRBD1	CASSRDRGGMGSPLHF
TRBV14	14	.	.	CASSQRNRAHEQYF
TRBV28	16	TRBJ2-1	TRBD2	CASSTDRSGREGEQFF
TRBV20-1	11	TRBJ2-7	.	CSARLASEQYF
TRBV2	14	TRBJ2-7	TRBD2	CASSVLAGGDEQYF
TRBV5-4	14	TRBJ2-5	.	CASSFTGLQETQYF
TRBV7-9	15	TRBJ2-4	TRBD1	CSSSERTGGSVIQYF
TRBV5-8	16	TRBJ2-2	TRBD1	CASSSGDRVSTGELFF
TRBV9	14	TRBJ1-1	.	CASSEGHPNTEAFF
TRBV10-3	16	TRBJ1-1	.	CAISDPPRRGGTEAFF